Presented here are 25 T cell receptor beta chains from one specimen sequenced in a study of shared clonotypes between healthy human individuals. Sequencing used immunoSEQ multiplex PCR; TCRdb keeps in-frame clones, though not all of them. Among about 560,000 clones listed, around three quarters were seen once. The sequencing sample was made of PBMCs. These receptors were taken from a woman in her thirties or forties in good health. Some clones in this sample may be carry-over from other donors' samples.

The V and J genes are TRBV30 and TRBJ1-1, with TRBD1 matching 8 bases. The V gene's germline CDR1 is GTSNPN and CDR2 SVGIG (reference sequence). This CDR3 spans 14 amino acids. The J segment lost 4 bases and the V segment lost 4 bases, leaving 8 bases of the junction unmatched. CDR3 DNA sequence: TGTGCCTGGACCCCTCCGGACAGGGCCACTGAAGCTTTCTTT. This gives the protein CAWTPPDRATEAFF.

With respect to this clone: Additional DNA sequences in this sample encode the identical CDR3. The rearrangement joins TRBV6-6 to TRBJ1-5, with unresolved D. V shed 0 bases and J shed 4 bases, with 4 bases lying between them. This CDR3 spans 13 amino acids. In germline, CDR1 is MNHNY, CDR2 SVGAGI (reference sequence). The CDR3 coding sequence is TGTGCCAGCAGTTACTCGTCTAATCAGCCCCAGCATTTT. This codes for CASSYSSNQPQHF.

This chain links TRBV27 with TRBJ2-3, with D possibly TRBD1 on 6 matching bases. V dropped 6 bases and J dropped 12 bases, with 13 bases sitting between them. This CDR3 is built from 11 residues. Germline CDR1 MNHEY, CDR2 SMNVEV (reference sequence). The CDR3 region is CASSGQHSQYF. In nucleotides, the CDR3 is TGTGCCAGCAGCGGACAGCACTCCCAGTATTTT.

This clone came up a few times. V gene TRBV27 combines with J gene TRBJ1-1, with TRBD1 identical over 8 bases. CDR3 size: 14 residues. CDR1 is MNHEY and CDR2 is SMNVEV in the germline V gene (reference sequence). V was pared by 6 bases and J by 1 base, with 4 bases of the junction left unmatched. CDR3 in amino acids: CASRRTGTNTEAFF. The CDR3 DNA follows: TGTGCCAGCAGGAGGACAGGGACGAACACTGAAGCTTTCTTT.

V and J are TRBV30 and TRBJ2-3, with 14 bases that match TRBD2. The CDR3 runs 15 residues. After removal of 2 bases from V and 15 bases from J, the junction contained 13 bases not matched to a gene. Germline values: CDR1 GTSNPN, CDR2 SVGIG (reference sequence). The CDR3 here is CAWSYTGTSGSSGYF. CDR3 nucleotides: TGTGCCTGGAGTTACACCGGGACTAGCGGGAGTAGCGGATATTTT. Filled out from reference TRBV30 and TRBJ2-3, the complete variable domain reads SQTIHQWPATLVQPVGSPLSLECTVEGTSNPNLYWYRQAAGRGLQLLFYSVGIGQISSEVPQNLSASRPQDRQFILSSKKLLLSDSGFYLCAWSYTGTSGSSGYFGPGTRLTVL.

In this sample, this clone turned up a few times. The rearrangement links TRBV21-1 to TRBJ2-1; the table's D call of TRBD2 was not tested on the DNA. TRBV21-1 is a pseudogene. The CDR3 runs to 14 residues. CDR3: CASTPGGVADEQFF. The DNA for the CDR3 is TGTGCCAGCACCCCGGGGGGGGTCGCGGATGAGCAGTTCTTC.

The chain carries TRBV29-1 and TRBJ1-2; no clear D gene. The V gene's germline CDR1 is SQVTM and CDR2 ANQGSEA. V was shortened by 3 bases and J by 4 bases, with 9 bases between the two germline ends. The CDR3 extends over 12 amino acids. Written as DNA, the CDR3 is TGCAGCGTTGACCCAGGCCCCTATGGCTACACCTTC. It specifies CSVDPGPYGYTF.

The chain's CDR3 is CSAQEETQYF. CDR3 nucleotide sequence: TGCAGTGCACAAGAAGAGACCCAGTACTTC. The V call is TRBV20-1, the J call TRBJ2-5; D ambiguous. Germline V lookup: CDR1 DFQATT, CDR2 SNEGSKA (reference sequence). The ends were cut back, 6 bases at V and 3 bases at J, with 5 bases in the middle. CDR3 size: 10 residues.

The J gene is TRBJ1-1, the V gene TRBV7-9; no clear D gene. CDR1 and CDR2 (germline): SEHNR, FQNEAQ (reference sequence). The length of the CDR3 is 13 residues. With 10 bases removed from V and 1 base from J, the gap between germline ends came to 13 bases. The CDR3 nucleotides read TGTGCCACCCAGCTAGAGCAGAACACTGAAGCTTTCTTT. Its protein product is CATQLEQNTEAFF.

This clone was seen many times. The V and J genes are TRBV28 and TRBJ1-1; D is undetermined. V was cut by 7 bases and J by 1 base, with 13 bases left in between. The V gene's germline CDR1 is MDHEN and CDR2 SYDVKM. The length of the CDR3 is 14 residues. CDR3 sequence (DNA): TGTGCCAGCAAAACACCCGACCGGAACACTGAAGCTTTCTTT. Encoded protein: CASKTPDRNTEAFF.

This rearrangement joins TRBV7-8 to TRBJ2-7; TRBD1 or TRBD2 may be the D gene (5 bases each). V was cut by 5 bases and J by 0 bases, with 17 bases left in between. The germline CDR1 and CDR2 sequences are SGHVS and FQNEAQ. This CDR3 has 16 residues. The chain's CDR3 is CASSPRDGKNSYEQYF. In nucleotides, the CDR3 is TGTGCCAGCAGCCCGAGGGACGGAAAGAACTCCTACGAGCAGTACTTC.

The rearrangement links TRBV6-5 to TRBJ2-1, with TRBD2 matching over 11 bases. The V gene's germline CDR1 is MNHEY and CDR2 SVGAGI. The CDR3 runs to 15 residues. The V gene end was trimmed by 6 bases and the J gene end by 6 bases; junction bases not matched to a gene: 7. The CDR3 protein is CASRNSGRAANEQFF. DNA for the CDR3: TGTGCCAGCAGGAATAGCGGGAGGGCCGCCAATGAGCAGTTCTTC.

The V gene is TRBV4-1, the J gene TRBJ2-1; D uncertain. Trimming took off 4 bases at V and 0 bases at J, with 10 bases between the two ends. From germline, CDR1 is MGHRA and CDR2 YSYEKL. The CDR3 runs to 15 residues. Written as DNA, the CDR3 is TGCGCCAGCAGCCCTCCTACGAGCTCCTACAATGAGCAGTTCTTC. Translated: CASSPPTSSYNEQFF.

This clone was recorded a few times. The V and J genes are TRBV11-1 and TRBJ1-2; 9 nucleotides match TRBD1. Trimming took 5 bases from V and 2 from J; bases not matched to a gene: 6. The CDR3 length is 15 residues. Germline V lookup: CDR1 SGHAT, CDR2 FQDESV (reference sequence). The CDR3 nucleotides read TGTGCCAGCAGCCCAGGGACAGGGTTAAACTATGGCTACACCTTC. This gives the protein CASSPGTGLNYGYTF.

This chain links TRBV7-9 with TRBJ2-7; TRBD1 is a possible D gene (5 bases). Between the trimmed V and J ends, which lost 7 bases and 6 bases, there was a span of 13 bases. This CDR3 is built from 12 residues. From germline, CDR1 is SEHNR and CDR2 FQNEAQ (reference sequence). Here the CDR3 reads CASTTQAAEQYF. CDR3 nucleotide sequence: TGTGCCAGCACAACACAGGCAGCCGAGCAGTACTTC.

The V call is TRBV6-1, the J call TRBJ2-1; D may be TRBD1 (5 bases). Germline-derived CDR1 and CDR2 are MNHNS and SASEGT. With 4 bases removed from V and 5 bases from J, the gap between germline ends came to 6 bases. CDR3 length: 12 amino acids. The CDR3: CASSARDNEQFF. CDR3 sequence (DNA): TGTGCCAGCAGTGCCAGGGACAATGAGCAGTTCTTC.

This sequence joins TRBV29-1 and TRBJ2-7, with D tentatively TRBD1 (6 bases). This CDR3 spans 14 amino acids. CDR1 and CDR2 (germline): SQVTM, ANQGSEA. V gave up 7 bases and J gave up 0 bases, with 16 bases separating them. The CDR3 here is CSAAGTPSSYEQYF. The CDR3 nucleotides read TGCAGCGCCGCCGGGACACCGAGCTCCTACGAGCAGTACTTC.

CDR3 amino acids: CASPQGGGNTGELFF. CDR3 nucleotide sequence: TGTGCCAGCCCCCAAGGGGGAGGGAACACCGGGGAGCTGTTTTTT. The chain carries TRBV21-1 and TRBJ2-2. TRBV21-1 is a pseudogene segment. The CDR3 length is 15 residues.

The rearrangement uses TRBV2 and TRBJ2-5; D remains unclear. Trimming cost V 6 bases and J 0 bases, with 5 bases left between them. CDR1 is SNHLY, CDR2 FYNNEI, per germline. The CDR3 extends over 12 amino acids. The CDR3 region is CASRTDQETQYF. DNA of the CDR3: TGTGCCAGCAGAACAGACCAAGAGACCCAGTACTTC.

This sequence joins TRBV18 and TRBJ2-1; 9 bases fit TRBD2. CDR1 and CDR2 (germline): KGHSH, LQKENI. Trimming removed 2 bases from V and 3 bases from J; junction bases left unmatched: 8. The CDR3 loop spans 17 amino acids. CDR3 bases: TGTGCCAGCTCACCAACCGGTAGCGGGAGTTACTACAATGAGCAGTTCTTC. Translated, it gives CASSPTGSGSYYNEQFF.

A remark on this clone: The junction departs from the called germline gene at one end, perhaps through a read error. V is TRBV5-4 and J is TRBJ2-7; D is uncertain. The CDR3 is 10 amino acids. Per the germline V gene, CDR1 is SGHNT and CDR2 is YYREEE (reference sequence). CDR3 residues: CARSPTHRCF. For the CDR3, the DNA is TGTGCCAGAAGCCCGACCCACCGTTGCTTC. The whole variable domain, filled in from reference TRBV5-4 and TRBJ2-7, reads ETGVTQSPTHLIKTRGQQVTLRCSSQSGHNTVSWYQQALGQGPQFIFQYYREEENGRGNFPPRFSGLQFPNYSSELNVNALELDDSALYLCARSPTHRCFGPGTRLTVT.

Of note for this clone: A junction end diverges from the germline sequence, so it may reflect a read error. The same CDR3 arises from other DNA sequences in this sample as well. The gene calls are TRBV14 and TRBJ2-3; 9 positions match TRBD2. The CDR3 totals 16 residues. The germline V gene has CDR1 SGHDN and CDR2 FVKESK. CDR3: CASSQGSGGSTDTQYF. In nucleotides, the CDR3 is TGTGCAAGCAGCCAAGGAAGCGGGGGGAGCACAGATACGCAGTATTTT. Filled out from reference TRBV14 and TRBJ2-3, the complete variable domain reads EAGVTQFPSHSVIEKGQTVTLRCDPISGHDNLYWYRRVMGKEIKFLLHFVKESKQDESGMPNNRFLAERTGGTYSTLKVQPAELEDSGVYFCASSQGSGGSTDTQYFGPGTRLTVL.

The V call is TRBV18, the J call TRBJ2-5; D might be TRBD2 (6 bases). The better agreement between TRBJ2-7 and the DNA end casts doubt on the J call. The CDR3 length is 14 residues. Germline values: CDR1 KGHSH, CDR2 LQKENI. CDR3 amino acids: CASSPTAGYYEQYF. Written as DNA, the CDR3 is TGTGCCAGCTCACCAACAGCGGGCTACTACGAGCAGTACTTC.

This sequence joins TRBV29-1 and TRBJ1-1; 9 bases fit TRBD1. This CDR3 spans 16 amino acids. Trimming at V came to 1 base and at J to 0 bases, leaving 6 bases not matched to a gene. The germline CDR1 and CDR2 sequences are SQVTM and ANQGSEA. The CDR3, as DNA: TGCAGCGTTGAAGGCGACAGGGGGAGACTGAACACTGAAGCTTTCTTT. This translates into CSVEGDRGRLNTEAFF.

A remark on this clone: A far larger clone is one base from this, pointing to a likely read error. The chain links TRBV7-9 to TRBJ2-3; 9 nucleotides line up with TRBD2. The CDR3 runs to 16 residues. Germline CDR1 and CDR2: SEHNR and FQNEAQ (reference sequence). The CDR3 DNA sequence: TGTGCCAGCAGCAGATCAACAGGGACTAGCACATATACGCAGTATTTT. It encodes CASSRSTGTSTYTQYF.